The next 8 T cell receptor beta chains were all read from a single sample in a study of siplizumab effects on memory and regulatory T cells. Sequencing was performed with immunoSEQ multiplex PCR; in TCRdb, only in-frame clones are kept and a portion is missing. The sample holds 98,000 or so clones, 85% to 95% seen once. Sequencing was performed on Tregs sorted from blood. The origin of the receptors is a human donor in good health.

CDR3 in DNA: TGTGCCAGCAGCCTTGGCTCAGGAGATACGCAGTATTTT. Its translation is CASSLGSGDTQYF. This chain connects TRBV7-9 to TRBJ2-3; D not resolved. Germline V gene sequence: CDR1 SEHNR, CDR2 FQNEAQ (reference sequence). The CDR3 covers 13 residues. Trimming stripped 5 bases from V and 5 bases from J, with 11 bases between.

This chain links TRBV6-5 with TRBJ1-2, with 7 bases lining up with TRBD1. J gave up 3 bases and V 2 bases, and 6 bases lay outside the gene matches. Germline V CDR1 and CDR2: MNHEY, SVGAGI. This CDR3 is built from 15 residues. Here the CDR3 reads CASSYAAGGHYGYTF. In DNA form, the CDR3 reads TGTGCCAGCAGTTACGCGGCAGGGGGACACTATGGCTACACCTTC.

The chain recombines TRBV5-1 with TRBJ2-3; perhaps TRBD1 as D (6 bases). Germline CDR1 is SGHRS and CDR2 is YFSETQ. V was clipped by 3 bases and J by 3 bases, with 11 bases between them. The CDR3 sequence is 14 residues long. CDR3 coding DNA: TGCGCCAGCAGCTCCACAGGACAGACAGATACGCAGTATTTT. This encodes CASSSTGQTDTQYF. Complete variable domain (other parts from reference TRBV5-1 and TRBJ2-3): KAGVTQTPRYLIKTRGQQVTLSCSPISGHRSVSWYQQTPGQGLQFLFEYFSETQRNKGNFPGRFSGRQFSNSRSEMNVSTLELGDSALYLCASSSTGQTDTQYFGPGTRLTVL.

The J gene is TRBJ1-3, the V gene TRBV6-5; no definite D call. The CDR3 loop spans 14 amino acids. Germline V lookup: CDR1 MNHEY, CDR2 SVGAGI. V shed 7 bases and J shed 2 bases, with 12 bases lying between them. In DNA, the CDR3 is TGTGCCAGCACCTCAGTTGGGGCTGGAAACACCATATATTTT. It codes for CASTSVGAGNTIYF.

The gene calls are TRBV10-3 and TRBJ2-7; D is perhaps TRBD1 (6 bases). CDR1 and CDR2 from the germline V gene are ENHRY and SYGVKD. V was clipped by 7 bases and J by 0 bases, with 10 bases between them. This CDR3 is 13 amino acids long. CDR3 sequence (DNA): TGTGCCATCAAGGGACAACCCTCCTACGAGCAGTACTTC. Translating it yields CAIKGQPSYEQYF.

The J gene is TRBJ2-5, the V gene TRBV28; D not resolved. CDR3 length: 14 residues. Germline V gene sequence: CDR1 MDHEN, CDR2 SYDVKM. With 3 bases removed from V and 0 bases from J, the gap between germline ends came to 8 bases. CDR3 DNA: TGTGCCAGCAGTTTGGTCGAGAACCAAGAGACCCAGTACTTC. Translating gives CASSLVENQETQYF.

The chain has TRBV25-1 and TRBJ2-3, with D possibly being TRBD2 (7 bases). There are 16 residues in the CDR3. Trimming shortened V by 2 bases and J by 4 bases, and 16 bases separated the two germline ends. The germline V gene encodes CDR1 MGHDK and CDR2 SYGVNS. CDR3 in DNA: TGTGCCAGCAGTGAAGGGGCGGGGGCAATCTCAGATACGCAGTATTTT. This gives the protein CASSEGAGAISDTQYF. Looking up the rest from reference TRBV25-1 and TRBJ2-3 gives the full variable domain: EADIYQTPRYLVIGTGKKITLECSQTMGHDKMYWYQQDPGMELHLIHYSYGVNSTEKGDLSSESTVSRIRTEHFPLTLESARPSHTSQYLCASSEGAGAISDTQYFGPGTRLTVL.

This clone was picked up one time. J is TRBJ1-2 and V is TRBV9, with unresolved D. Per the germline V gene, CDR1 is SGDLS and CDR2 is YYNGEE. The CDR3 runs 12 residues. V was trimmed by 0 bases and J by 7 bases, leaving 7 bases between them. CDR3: CASSVGWGGYTF. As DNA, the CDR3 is TGTGCCAGCAGCGTAGGATGGGGTGGCTACACCTTC.